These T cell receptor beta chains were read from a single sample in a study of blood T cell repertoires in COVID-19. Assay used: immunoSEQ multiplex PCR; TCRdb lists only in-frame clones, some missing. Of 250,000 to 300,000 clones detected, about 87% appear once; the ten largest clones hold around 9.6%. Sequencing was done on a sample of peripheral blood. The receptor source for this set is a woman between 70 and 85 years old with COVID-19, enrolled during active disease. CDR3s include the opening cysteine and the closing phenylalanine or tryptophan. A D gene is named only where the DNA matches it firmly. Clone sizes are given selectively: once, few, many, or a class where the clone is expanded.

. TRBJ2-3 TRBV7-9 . TGTGCCAGCAGCTCCACTACTGATACGCAGTATTTT CASSSTTDTQYF
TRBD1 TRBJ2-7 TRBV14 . TGTGCCAGCAGCCAAGTCGGGACAGGGACCTACGAGCAGTACTTC CASSQVGTGTYEQYF
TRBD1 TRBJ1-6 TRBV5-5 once TGTGCCAGCAGCTTGTGGTGGACAGGGGATAATTCACCCCTCCACTTT CASSLWWTGDNSPLHF
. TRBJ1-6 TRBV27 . TGTGCCAGCAGTTTGTATGGACTGATCAATTCACCCCTCCACTTT CASSLYGLINSPLHF
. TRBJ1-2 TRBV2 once TGTGCCAGCAGTGAAAACAGCCCTCAGGGTGGCTACACCTTC CASSENSPQGGYTF
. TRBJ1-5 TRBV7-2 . TGTGCCAGCAGCTTAGCTGGACAACATAGCAATCAGCCCCAGCATTTT CASSLAGQHSNQPQHF
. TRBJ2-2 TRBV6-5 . TGTGCCAGCAGAGTCCCCGGGACTCCGCCCGGGGAGCTGTTTTTT CASRVPGTPPGELFF
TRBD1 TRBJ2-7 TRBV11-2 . TGTGCCAGCAGCTTTACAGGGGCGTCCTACGAGCAGTACTTC CASSFTGASYEQYF
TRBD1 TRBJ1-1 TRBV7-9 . TGTGCCAGCAGCGCGGACAGGGCAATTGCTGAAGCTTTCTTT CASSADRAIAEAFF
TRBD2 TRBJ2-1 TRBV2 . TGTGCCAGCAGTGAACAGCAACTAGCGGGTGGGGGGCAGTTCTTC CASSEQQLAGGGQFF
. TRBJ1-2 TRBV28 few TGTGCCAGCAGTTTAGGGCCATTTGATGGCTACACCTTC CASSLGPFDGYTF
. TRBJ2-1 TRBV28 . TGTGCCAGCAGTTCAGGCAGGTTGGTTTACAATGAGCAGTTCTTC CASSSGRLVYNEQFF
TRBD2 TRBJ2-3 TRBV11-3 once TGTGCCAGCAGCTTAAGGACTAGCGGAACAGATACGCAGTATTTT CASSLRTSGTDTQYF
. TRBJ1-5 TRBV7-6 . TGTGCCAGCAGCCTTGGACAGAATCAGCCCCAGCATTTT CASSLGQNQPQHF
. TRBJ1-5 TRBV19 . TGTGCCAGTAGTATAGGTAACAGGGTCCTGGGAGCCCAGCATTTT CASSIGNRVLGAQHF
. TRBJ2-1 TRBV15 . TGTGCCACCAGCAGAGATCCGGGTGATGAGCAGTTCTTC CATSRDPGDEQFF
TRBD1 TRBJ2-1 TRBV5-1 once TGCGCCAGCAGCTTCCCCGGGACAGAATACAATGAGCAGTTCTTC CASSFPGTEYNEQFF
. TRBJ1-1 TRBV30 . TGTGCCTGGAGTGATGGGGAGTGGGCTTTCTTT CAWSDGEWAFF
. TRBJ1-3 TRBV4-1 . TGCGCCAGCAGCCAAGAAGGCGGAATCAGTGGAAACACCATATATTTT CASSQEGGISGNTIYF
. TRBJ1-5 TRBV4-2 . TGTGCCAGCAGCCAAGGAGACACACTCCTGAAGCCCCAGCATTTT CASSQGDTLLKPQHF
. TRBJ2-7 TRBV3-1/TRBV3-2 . TGTGCCAGCAGCCCACAGACAGAATCCTACGAGCAGTACTTC CASSPQTESYEQYF
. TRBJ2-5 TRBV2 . TGTGCCTTACACATAATGAACCAAGAGACCCAGTACTTC CALHIMNQETQYF
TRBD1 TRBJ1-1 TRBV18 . TGTGCCAGCTCACTAGGACAGGGGGCCCCTGAAGCTTTCTTT CASSLGQGAPEAFF
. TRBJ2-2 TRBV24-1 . TGTGCCACCAGTGAGCCCGGGACAACGAACACCGGGGAGCTGTTTTTT CATSEPGTTNTGELFF
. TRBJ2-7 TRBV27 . TGTGCCAGCAGTTCCAGGCGGGAGACAGGCTACGAGCAGTACTTC CASSSRRETGYEQYF
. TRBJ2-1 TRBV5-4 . TGTGCCAGCAGCGTACAACCTTTGTCGGGGTTCACCTACAATGAGCAGTTCTTC CASSVQPLSGFTYNEQFF
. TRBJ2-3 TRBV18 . TGTGCCAGCTCAGCCCTAGACAGCACAGATACGCAGTATTTT CASSALDSTDTQYF
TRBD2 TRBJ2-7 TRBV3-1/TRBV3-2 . TGTGCCAGCAGCCAAGGGGTTGTGGGACTAGCGGCGTCCTACGAGCAGTACTTC CASSQGVVGLAASYEQYF
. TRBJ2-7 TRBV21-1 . TGTGCCAGCAGCAAAGCAGCGGACCGCCACGAGCAGTACTTC CASSKAADRHEQYF
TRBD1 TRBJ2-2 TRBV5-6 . TGTGCCAGCAGCTTGGGAGGGACAGGGTTGTACGGCGGGGAGCTGTTTTTT CASSLGGTGLYGGELFF
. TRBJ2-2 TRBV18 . TGTGCCAGCTCACCATTGGGCAGGGAGAACACCGGGGAGCTGTTTTTT CASSPLGRENTGELFF
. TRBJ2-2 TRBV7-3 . TGTGCCAGCAGCTTAGTTTCAGGGTTGAACACCGGGGAGCTGTTTTTT CASSLVSGLNTGELFF
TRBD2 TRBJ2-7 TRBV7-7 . TGTGCTAGCAGCCCAACACTAGCGGGGGCTACCTACGAGCAGTACTTC CASSPTLAGATYEQYF
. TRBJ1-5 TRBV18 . TGTGCCAGCTCACCAGGGAGGCTTGGGCCCCAGCATTTT CASSPGRLGPQHF